This record concerns one T cell receptor (beta chain) sequence. This entry is derived from a study of blood T cell repertoires in COVID-19. Only in-frame clones appear in the TCRdb table, and some are missing; sequencing was by immunoSEQ multiplex PCR. The profile covers about 99,000 clones, with approximately 91% appearing a single time and about 5.1% taken by the ten largest. The CDR3 covers 15 residues. Per the germline V gene, CDR1 is LNHDA and CDR2 is SQIVND (reference sequence). The ends lost 5 bases at V and 4 bases at J; junction bases unmatched: 5. Sequencing was done on a sample of peripheral blood. This chain links TRBV19 with TRBJ2-5, with 12 bases identical to TRBD1. The TCR sequence derives from a human donor in a cohort sampled during active COVID-19. The chain's CDR3 is CASSLGDRGLETQYF. The CDR3 DNA reads as TGTGCCAGTAGTCTAGGGGACAGGGGGCTAGAGACCCAGTACTTC.